Listed here is a single T cell receptor (beta chain). The DNA is left out, because the CDR3 cannot be placed on it with certainty; the CDR3 is given as TCRdb lists it. Source study methods: Reference gene primer amplification in the assay estimated nucleated cell counts. The protocol was immunoSEQ multiplex PCR, while the TCRdb copy is restricted to in-frame clones and leaves out a portion. D and trimming come from the DNA, and the V and J calls and clone size come from that table. The data contain roughly 360,000 clones, around four fifths of them singletons. The CDR3 has 15 amino acids, counting both end residues. CDR1 LNHDA and CDR2 SQIVND come from the germline V gene (reference sequence). Participant-reported clinical history was the basis for cohort assignment. This sample stems from a study of blood T cell repertoires in COVID-19. As for the study in general: Sites across the United States, Italy and Spain contributed samples from acute and convalescent COVID-19. Sources were T cells, B-cell-depleted T cells, or PBMCs; the material itself was cDNA or gDNA.

The TCR was taken from a woman aged 45 to 65 who had recovered from COVID-19. The sequencing sample was made of PBMCs or T cells enriched from blood (not recorded which). This chain uses TRBV19 with TRBJ1-5; the D call in the table, TRBD1, was not verified against the DNA. Here the CDR3 reads CASSIGSDSPLHQHF.